The 16 T cell receptor beta chains in this list originate from one sample, sequenced in a study of T cell responses to AZD1222 COVID-19 vaccine. Produced via immunoSEQ multiplex PCR; TCRdb's table is partial and in-frame only. The sample yields approximately 57,000 clones, approximately 83% seen once. This specimen consisted of peripheral blood, obtained on day 0 of AZD1222 vaccination. The source is an adult in good health.

This chain uses TRBV28 with TRBJ1-5; 7 bases agree with TRBD1. Per the germline V gene, CDR1 is MDHEN and CDR2 is SYDVKM. J lost 3 bases, V lost 6 bases, and 8 bases had no gene match. CDR3 length: 15 residues. CDR3 nucleotides: TGTGCCAGCAGGATAATACAGGGGATCAATCAGCCCCAGCATTTT. It yields the protein CASRIIQGINQPQHF.

This clone was seen a single time. CDR3 DNA: TGTGCCAGCAGAAGACAGGGTGGAATCTACGAGCAGTACTTC. Translating it yields CASRRQGGIYEQYF. The chain employs TRBV6-5 and TRBJ2-7, with TRBD1 matching over 7 bases. Germline CDR1 reads MNHEY; CDR2 reads SVGAGI. The J segment lost 3 bases and the V segment lost 6 bases, leaving 8 bases of the junction unmatched. The CDR3 extends over 14 amino acids.

This chain uses TRBV7-3 with TRBJ2-7; 9 bases are shared with TRBD1. This CDR3 spans 14 amino acids. Looked up from germline, CDR1 is SGHTA and CDR2 is FQGTGA. Trimming cost V 3 bases and J 7 bases; bases outside gene matches: 7. The CDR3 coding sequence is TGTGCCAGCAGCTTGGCACAGGGGGCCGGAGAGCAGTACTTC. Encoded protein: CASSLAQGAGEQYF. Using reference TRBV7-3 and TRBJ2-7 for the parts outside the CDR3, the full variable domain is GAGVSQTPSNKVTEKGKYVELRCDPISGHTALYWYRQSLGQGPEFLIYFQGTGAADDSGLPNDRFFAVRPEGSVSTLKIQRTERGDSAVYLCASSLAQGAGEQYFGPGTRLTVT.

V and J are TRBV3-1 (or the pseudogene TRBV3-2) and TRBJ1-1; D is unclear. The V end was cut by 1 base, the J end by 1 base, with 4 bases between. Germline V gene lookup returns CDR1 LGHDT and CDR2 YNNKEL (reference sequence). This CDR3 is 13 amino acids long. CDR3: CASSQGGNTEAFF. The CDR3, as DNA: TGTGCCAGCAGCCAAGGAGGGAACACTGAAGCTTTCTTT.

The chain has TRBV12-3 or TRBV12-4 and TRBJ1-1, with D hard to call. The CDR3 spans 12 residues. Trimming left V 3 bases short and J 5 bases short, with 7 bases between. In nucleotides, the CDR3 is TGTGCCAGCAGTTTTTCCAGTACTGAAGCTTTCTTT. Its translation is CASSFSSTEAFF.

This chain connects TRBV11-2 to TRBJ2-7, with TRBD1 identical over 7 bases. V lost 1 base and J lost 0; bases outside the gene matches: 3. Germline loops: CDR1 SGHAT, CDR2 FQNNGV. CDR3 length equals 15 residues. The CDR3 is CASSLVGDSSYEQYF. The CDR3 DNA is TGTGCCAGCAGCTTAGTTGGGGACAGCTCCTACGAGCAGTACTTC.

The genes are TRBV7-6 and TRBJ2-6, with a tentative D call TRBD1 (6 bases). CDR1 SGHVS and CDR2 FNYEAQ come from the germline V gene. The CDR3 sequence is 19 residues long. Between the trimmed V and J ends, which lost 5 bases and 0 bases, there was a span of 20 bases. This CDR3 reads CASSPRRYRESSGANVLTF. DNA for the CDR3: TGTGCCAGCAGCCCCCGGCGATACAGGGAGTCCTCTGGGGCCAACGTCCTGACTTTC.

The chain links TRBV19 to TRBJ1-1, with 10 nucleotides matching TRBD1. Germline V gives CDR1 LNHDA, CDR2 SQIVND (reference sequence). J gave up 1 base and V 6 bases, and 11 bases lay outside the gene matches. CDR3 size: 17 residues. In nucleotides, the CDR3 is TGTGCCAGTAGAAACCGGGACAGGGGAGGTGGGAACACTGAAGCTTTCTTT. Protein: CASRNRDRGGGNTEAFF. Together with reference TRBV19 and TRBJ1-1, the CDR3 gives the full variable domain: DGGITQSPKYLFRKEGQNVTLSCEQNLNHDAMYWYRQDPGQGLRLIYYSQIVNDFQKGDIAEGYSVSREKKESFPLTVTSAQKNPTAFYLCASRNRDRGGGNTEAFFGQGTRLTVV.

V and J are TRBV5-6 and TRBJ1-5; tentative D call: TRBD1 (5 bases). Germline V CDR1 and CDR2: SGHDT, YYEEEE. Trimming stripped 0 bases from V and 7 bases from J, with 11 bases between. The length of the CDR3 is 14 residues. CDR3 sequence (DNA): TGTGCCAGCAGCTTGGGAGGGGCGGGACAGCCCCAGCATTTT. Amino acid sequence: CASSLGGAGQPQHF.

V and J are TRBV6-2 or TRBV6-3 and TRBJ1-2; perhaps TRBD1 as D (6 bases). V gave up 2 bases and J gave up 5 bases, with 9 bases separating them. In germline, CDR1 is MNHEY, CDR2 SVGEGT. CDR3 size: 13 residues. CDR3 protein: CASSYADRYGYTF. CDR3 nucleotides: TGTGCCAGCAGTTACGCGGACAGATATGGCTACACCTTC.

This sequence joins TRBV6-1 and TRBJ1-1; D call uncertain. CDR3 length: 15 residues. Trimming shortened V by 2 bases and J by 4 bases, and 14 bases separated the two germline ends. Germline values: CDR1 MNHNS, CDR2 SASEGT. The CDR3 spells CASSESVKGGTEAFF. CDR3 in DNA: TGTGCCAGCAGTGAATCGGTGAAGGGAGGCACTGAAGCTTTCTTT.

V usage is TRBV6-1 and J usage is TRBJ1-2; D may be TRBD1 (6 bases). There are 15 residues in the CDR3. V lost 0 bases and J 4 bases, leaving 12 bases between the germline ends. Looked up from germline, CDR1 is MNHNS and CDR2 is SASEGT. The CDR3 reads CASSEAATGLYGYTF. Here the CDR3 DNA reads TGTGCCAGCAGTGAAGCCGCGACAGGACTCTATGGCTACACCTTC.

The rearrangement links TRBV6-5 to TRBJ2-7; D ambiguous. Trimming took 2 bases from V and 8 from J, leaving 10 bases between them. The germline V gene encodes CDR1 MNHEY and CDR2 SVGAGI. This CDR3 region has 12 residues. CDR3 sequence (DNA): TGTGCCAGCAGTTACCATGGCGGCCAGCAGTACTTC. Translation gives CASSYHGGQQYF.

The gene calls are TRBV21-1 and TRBJ2-4; TRBD2, as called in the table, went unchecked against the DNA. TRBV21-1 is termed a pseudogene. The CDR3 covers 15 residues. Written as DNA, the CDR3 is TGTGCCAGCAGACGGTTTGGACTAGCCAAAAACATTCAGTACTTC. This encodes CASRRFGLAKNIQYF.

The chain carries TRBV28 and TRBJ1-2; no reliable D call. Trimming took 3 bases from V and 3 from J, leaving 8 bases between them. The CDR3 is 13 amino acids. CDR1 and CDR2 from the germline V gene are MDHEN and SYDVKM. CDR3 sequence reads: CASSFQRYYGYTF. CDR3 DNA sequence: TGTGCCAGCAGTTTCCAGCGATACTATGGCTACACCTTC.

The CDR3 DNA sequence: TGTGCCAGTAGTTCCTGGGGGAGCTCCTACAATGAGCAGTTCTTC. It specifies CASSSWGSSYNEQFF. The rearrangement uses TRBV19 and TRBJ2-1; the D call may be TRBD1 or TRBD2 (5 bases each). Germline V gene sequence: CDR1 LNHDA, CDR2 SQIVND (reference sequence). The CDR3 is 15 residues long. V lost 5 bases and J lost 0, with 11 bases in between.